This paragraph reports one T cell receptor (beta chain). The data originate from a study of blood T cell repertoires in COVID-19. Across the study: PBMCs, B-cell-depleted T cells, or T cells were the source of the cDNA or gDNA that made up the material.

Libraries were prepared by immunoSEQ multiplex PCR; TCRdb keeps only in-frame clonotypes and omits some of them. The data show approximately 300,000 clones, about 89% seen once. CDR3 length: 13 residues. V was pared by 8 bases and J by 12 bases, with 9 bases of the junction left unmatched. Looked up from germline, CDR1 is MNHEY and CDR2 is SVGAGI. Sequenced: peripheral blood. The chain has TRBV6-5 and TRBJ2-1; TRBD2 agrees at 11 bases. The receptor was isolated from a man in his forties with acute or convalescent COVID-19. CDR3 sequence: CASSFSGGVGQFF. In DNA, the CDR3 is TGTGCCAGCTCCTTTAGCGGGGGGGTAGGGCAGTTCTTC.